The clone carrying this T cell receptor beta chain was picked up a small number of times. The antigen is not known. This record belongs to a study of blood T cells in healthy people across ages. Then a second PCR, running about 6 to 12 cycles, was carried out with a sample-barcoded 5' primer and a J-beta primer mix. TCRdb passed the 5' RACE reads through MiXCR, listing each CDR3 protein once. The sample yields hundreds of thousands of distinct CDR3 sequences, roughly 21% seen once. Study-wide points: Samples with more naive T cells showed higher observed beta diversity. Per million T cells, TCR beta diversity dropped roughly linearly as age increased. More naive CD4+ cells and higher diversity were found in long-lived than in aged donors.

CDR1 and CDR2 from the germline V gene are SGHAT and FQNNGV. V trimming: 5 bases; J trimming: 7 bases; junction bases outside the gene matches: 9. CDR3 length: 15 residues. V gene TRBV11-2 combines with J gene TRBJ2-2, with TRBD2 matching 8 bases. The sequencing sample was made of blood. The TCR originated in a man in his 70s in good health. CDR3: CASSPLARGGGELFF. CDR3 nucleotide sequence: TGTGCCAGCAGCCCCCTGGCCCGGGGGGGCGGGGAGCTGTTTTTT.